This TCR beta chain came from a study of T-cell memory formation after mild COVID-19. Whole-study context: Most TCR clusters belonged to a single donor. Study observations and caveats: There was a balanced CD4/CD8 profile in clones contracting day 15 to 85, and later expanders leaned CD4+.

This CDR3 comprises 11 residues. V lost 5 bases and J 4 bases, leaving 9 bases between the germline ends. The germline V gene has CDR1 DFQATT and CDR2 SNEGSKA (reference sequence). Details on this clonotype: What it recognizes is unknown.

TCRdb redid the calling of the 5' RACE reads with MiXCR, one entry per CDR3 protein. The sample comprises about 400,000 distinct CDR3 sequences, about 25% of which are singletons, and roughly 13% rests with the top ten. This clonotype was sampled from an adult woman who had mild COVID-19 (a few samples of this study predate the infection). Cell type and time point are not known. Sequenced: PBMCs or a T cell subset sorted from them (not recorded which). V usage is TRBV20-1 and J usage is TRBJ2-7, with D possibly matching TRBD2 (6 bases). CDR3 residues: CSAVTSYEQYF. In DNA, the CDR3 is TGCAGTGCTGTGACTAGTTACGAGCAGTACTTC.